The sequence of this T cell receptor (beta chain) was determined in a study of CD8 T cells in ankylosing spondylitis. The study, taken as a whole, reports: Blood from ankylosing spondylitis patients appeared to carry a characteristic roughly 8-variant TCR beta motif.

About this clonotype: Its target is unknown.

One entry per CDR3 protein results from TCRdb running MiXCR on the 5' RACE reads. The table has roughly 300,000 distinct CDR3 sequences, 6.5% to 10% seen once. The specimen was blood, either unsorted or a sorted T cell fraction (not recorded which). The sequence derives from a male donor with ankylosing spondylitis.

DNA of the CDR3: TGTGCCAGCAGTAGCGGGCCAGAGAGGCTCAATGAGCAGTTCTTC. Its translation: CASSSGPERLNEQFF. The gene calls are TRBV28 and TRBJ2-1, with a tentative D call TRBD2 (6 bases). Per the germline V gene, CDR1 is MDHEN and CDR2 is SYDVKM. This CDR3 is 15 amino acids long. V was pared by 5 bases and J by 6 bases, with 17 bases between.